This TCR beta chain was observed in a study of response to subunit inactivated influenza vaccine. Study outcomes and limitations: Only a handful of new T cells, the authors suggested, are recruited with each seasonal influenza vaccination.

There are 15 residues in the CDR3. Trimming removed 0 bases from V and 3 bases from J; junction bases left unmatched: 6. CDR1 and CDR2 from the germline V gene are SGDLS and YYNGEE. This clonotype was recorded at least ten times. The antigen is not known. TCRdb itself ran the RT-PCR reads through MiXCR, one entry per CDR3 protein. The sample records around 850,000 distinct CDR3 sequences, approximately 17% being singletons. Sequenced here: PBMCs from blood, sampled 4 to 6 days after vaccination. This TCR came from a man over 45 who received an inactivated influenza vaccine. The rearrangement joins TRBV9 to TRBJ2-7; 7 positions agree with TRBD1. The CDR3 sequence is CASSVATGLNYEQYF. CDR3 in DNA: TGTGCCAGCAGCGTAGCGACAGGGCTTAACTACGAGCAGTACTTC.